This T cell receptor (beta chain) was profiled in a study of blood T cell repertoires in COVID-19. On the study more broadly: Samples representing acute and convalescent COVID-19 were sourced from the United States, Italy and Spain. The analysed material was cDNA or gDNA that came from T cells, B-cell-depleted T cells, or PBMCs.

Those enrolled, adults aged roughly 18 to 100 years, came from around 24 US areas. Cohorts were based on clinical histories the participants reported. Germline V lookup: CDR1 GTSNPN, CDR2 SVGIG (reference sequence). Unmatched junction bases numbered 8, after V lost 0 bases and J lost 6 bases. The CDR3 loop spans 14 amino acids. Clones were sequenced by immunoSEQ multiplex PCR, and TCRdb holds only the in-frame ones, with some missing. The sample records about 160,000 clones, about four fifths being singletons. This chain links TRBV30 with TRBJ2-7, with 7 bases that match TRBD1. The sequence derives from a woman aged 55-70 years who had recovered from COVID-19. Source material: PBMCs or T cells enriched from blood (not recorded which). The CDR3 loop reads CAWSVLWAGGEQYF. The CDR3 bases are TGTGCCTGGAGTGTACTGTGGGCAGGGGGCGAGCAGTACTTC.